This record concerns one TCR beta chain sequence. This clonotype came up a few times. Its recognized antigen is unknown. Per-nucleotide qualities are absent, and no much larger clonotype sits a single base away. Systemically healthy Caucasian individuals from Russia, over 30 in total and aged about 6 to 90 years, were included as donors. Each donor gave ten milliliters of peripheral blood, collected into EDTA-treated Vacutainer tubes. PBMCs were isolated by Ficoll-Paque density-gradient centrifugation, with at least 6.5 million obtained per sample. Total RNA was extracted from PBMCs with Trizol reagent, with at least 5.5 micrograms obtained per sample. For every donor, flow cytometry on a PBMC aliquot measured the percentage of naive CD45RAhigh/CD27high T cells. The CDR1 and CDR2 encoded by the germline V gene (reference sequence) are SGHKS and YYEKEE. V is cut by 0 bases and J by 4 bases, and the space between the germline ends is 19 bases. From the cysteine through the phenylalanine, the CDR3 covers 17 amino acids. Only the CDR3 portion is preserved as DNA: 51 bases, with reading frame beginning at the first base.

These data come from a study of blood T cells in healthy people across ages (dated by TCRdb to between 2014 and 2017). In terms of the full investigation: In model experiments, template switching captured about one uniquely barcoded TCR beta cDNA molecule for every two T cells. The study measured age-related changes in TCR beta repertoire diversity using deep sequencing normalized with unique cDNA molecular identifiers. Four age groups were formed from the donors: young (average roughly 16 years), middle-aged (just under 40), aged (roughly 59) and long-lived (about 75). Donors of different ages were randomly distributed across sequencing lanes to avoid experimental bias. For two donors (one aged 18 to 30 and one aged 80 or older), the study analyzed two additional independent replicas of 1 million unique cDNA reads from the same blood draw. Overall results and qualifications from the work: Bulk unsorted PBMC profiling prevented conclusive comparison of naive and antigen-experienced compartments. As age increased, observed TCR beta diversity per million T cells dropped in a roughly linear way, and a significant reduction was already evident by age approximately 40. The long-lived group showed more naive CD4+ T cells, fewer expanded clones and increased TCR diversity than the aged group, suggesting age selection. Estimates of total diversity based on one million sequenced T cells were regarded as lower bounds and as underestimates. Because the CMV infection status of the donors was unknown, age-related changes in expanded clonotypes may potentially have been confounded. Observed TCR beta diversity correlated strongly with the percentage of naive T cells measured by flow cytometry.

Receptor amplification or capture employed 5' RACE. TCRdb lists the instrument as Illumina HiSeq 2500. The second PCR ran for about 6 to 12 cycles and used a J-beta primer mix along with a sample-barcoded 5' primer. Each TCR beta cDNA molecule received a unique molecular identifier from a template-switch 5' adaptor carrying 12 random nucleotides. Each sample yielded at least 2.5 million CDR3-containing paired-end reads. The Mint cDNA synthesis kit, primed by a TRBC-specific oligonucleotide, was used to synthesize first-strand cDNA from all RNA. Following uracil-DNA glycosylase treatment, all cDNA underwent a first 18-cycle PCR with the universal primers M1SS and BC2_uni_R. The original methods were these. For normalization, 1 million high-quality reads were randomly selected from each sample, with every read carrying a distinct molecular identifier. Reads sharing molecular identifiers were discarded rather than binned into consensus sequences. CDR3 identification, clonotype clustering and error correction used MiTCR with a Q25 quality threshold and the strictest error-elimination algorithm. A nonparametric unseen species model using Euler transformation provided a lower-bound estimate of total TCR beta diversity. TCRdb reran the public reads through fastp at Q25 and MiXCR, keeping productive beta chains. All rows with the same CDR3 protein become a single entry with the most common DNA and genes. V and J calls and clone size were set by TCRdb, not the authors. For this sample there are hundreds of thousands of distinct CDR3 sequences; under 25% appear just once. The ten largest clones represent roughly 3.4% of the sample.

Recombination joined TRBV5-5 with TRBJ1-1, and the D gene may be TRBD1, 6 bases matching. The sequence was collected from a man aged 65 to 85 in good health. The sequenced sample consisted of blood. The CDR3 protein sequence reads: CASSLAPRPTGITEAFF. The DNA is TGTGCCAGCAGCTTGGCCCCCCGCCCCACAGGGATCACTGAAGCTTTCTTT.